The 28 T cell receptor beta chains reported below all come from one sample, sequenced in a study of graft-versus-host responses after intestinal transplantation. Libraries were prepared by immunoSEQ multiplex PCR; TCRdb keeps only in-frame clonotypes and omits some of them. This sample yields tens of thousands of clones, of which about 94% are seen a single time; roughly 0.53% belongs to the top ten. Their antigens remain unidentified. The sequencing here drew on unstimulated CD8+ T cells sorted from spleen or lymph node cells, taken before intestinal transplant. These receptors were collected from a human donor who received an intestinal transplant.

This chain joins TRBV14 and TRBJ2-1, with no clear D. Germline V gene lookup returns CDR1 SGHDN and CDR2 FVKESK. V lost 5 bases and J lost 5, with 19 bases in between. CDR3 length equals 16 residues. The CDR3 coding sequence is TGTGCCAGCAGCTACCCCGGACCCCTAGGCCACAATGAGCAGTTCTTC. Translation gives CASSYPGPLGHNEQFF.

In nucleotides, the CDR3 is TGTGCCAGCAGCGTAAGGCGGGAAGGGGGTACGATTCCCTATGGCTACACCTTC. Translating it yields CASSVRREGGTIPYGYTF. This chain joins TRBV9 and TRBJ1-2; weak D call: TRBD1 (6 bases). Germline V gene data show CDR1 as SGDLS and CDR2 as YYNGEE. This CDR3 comprises 18 residues. V lost 1 base to trimming and J lost 4 bases, with 23 bases between them.

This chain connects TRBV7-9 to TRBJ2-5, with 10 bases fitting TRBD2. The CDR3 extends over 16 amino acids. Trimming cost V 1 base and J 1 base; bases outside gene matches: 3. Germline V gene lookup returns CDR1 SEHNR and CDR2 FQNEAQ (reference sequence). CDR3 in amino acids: CASSLGGTSAQETQYF. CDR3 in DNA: TGTGCCAGCAGCTTAGGGGGGACTAGCGCCCAAGAGACCCAGTACTTC.

The CDR3: CASSQDPTGLDEQYF. CDR3 bases: TGCGCCAGCAGCCAAGATCCGACAGGTTTGGACGAGCAGTACTTC. V is TRBV4-1 and J is TRBJ2-7, with D possibly matching TRBD1 (6 bases). Per germline, CDR1 MGHRA and CDR2 YSYEKL. The CDR3 is 15 residues long. V lost 0 bases to trimming and J lost 5 bases, with 14 bases between them.

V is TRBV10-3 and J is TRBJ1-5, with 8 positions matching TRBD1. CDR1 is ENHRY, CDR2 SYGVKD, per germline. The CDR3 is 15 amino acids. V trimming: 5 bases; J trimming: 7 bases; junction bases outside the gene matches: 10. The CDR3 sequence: CAISPDRAGNQPQHF. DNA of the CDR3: TGTGCCATCAGTCCGGACAGGGCTGGGAACCAGCCCCAGCATTTT.

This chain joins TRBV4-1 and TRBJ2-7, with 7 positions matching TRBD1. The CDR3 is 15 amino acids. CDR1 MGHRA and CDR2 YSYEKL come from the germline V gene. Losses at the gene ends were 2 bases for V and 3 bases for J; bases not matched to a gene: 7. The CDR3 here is CASSQPLGQYYEQYF. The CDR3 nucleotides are TGCGCCAGCAGCCAACCACTGGGACAGTACTACGAGCAGTACTTC.

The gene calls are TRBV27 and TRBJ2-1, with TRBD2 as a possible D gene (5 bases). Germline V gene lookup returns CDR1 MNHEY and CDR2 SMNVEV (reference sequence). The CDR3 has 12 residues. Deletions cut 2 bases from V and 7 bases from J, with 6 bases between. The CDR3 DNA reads TGTGCCAGCAGTTTACCGGGAAATGAGCAGTTCTTC. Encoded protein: CASSLPGNEQFF.

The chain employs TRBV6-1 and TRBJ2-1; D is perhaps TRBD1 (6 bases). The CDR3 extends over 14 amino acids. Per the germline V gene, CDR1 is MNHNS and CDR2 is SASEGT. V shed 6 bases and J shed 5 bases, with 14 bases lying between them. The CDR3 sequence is CASRTRDINNEQFF. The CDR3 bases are TGTGCCAGCAGGACCCGGGACATTAACAATGAGCAGTTCTTC.

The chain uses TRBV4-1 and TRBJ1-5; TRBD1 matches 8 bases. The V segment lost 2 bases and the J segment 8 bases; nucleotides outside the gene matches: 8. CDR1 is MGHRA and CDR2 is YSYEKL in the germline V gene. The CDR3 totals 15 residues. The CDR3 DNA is TGCGCCAGCAGCCAATCGACAGGGGAAAGGGAGCCCCAGCATTTT. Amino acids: CASSQSTGEREPQHF.

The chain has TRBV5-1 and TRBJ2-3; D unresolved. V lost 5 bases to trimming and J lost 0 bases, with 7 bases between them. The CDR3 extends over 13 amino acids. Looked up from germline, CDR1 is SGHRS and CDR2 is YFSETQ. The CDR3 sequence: CASSGLSTDTQYF. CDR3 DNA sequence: TGCGCCAGCAGTGGGCTTAGCACAGATACGCAGTATTTT. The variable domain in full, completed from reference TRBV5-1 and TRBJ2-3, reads KAGVTQTPRYLIKTRGQQVTLSCSPISGHRSVSWYQQTPGQGLQFLFEYFSETQRNKGNFPGRFSGRQFSNSRSEMNVSTLELGDSALYLCASSGLSTDTQYFGPGTRLTVL.

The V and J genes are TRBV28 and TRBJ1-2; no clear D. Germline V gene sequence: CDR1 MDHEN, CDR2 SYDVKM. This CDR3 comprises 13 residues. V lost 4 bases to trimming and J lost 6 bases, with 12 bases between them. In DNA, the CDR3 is TGTGCCAGCAGTTGGGTAGGGTTGGATGGCTACACCTTC. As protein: CASSWVGLDGYTF.

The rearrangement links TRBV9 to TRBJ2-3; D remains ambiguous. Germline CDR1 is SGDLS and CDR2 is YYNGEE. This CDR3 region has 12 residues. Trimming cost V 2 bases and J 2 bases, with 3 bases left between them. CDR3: CASSVATDTQYF. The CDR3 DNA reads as TGTGCCAGCAGCGTCGCCACAGATACGCAGTATTTT.

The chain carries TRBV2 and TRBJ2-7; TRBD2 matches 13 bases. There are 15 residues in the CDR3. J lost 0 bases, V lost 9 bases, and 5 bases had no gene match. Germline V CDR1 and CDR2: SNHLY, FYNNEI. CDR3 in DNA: TGTGCCAGGGGACTAGCGGGACGGAGCTCCTACGAGCAGTACTTC. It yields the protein CARGLAGRSSYEQYF.

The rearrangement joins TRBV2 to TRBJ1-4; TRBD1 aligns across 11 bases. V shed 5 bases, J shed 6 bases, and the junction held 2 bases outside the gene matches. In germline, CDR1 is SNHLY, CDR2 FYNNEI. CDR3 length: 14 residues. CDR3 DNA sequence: TGTGCCAGCAGTTGGGGACAGGGGGATGAAAAACTGTTTTTT. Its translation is CASSWGQGDEKLFF.

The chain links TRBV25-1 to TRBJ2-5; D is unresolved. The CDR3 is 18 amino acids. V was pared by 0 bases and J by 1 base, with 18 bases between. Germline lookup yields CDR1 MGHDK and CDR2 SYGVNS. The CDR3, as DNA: TGTGCCAGCAGTGAATATGAAAAAAGTTGGCAGTCCCAAGAGACCCAGTACTTC. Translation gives CASSEYEKSWQSQETQYF.

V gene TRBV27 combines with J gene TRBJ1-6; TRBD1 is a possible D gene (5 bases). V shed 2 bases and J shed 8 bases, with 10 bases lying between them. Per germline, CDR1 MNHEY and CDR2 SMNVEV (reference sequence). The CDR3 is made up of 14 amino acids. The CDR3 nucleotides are TGTGCCAGCAGTTTACGACAGCACCATTCACCCCTCCACTTT. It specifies CASSLRQHHSPLHF.

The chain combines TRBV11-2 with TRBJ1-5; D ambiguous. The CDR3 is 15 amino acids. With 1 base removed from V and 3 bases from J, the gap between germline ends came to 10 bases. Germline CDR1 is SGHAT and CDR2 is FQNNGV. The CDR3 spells CASSLGRVSNQPQHF. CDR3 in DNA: TGTGCCAGCAGCTTAGGGCGGGTTTCCAATCAGCCCCAGCATTTT.

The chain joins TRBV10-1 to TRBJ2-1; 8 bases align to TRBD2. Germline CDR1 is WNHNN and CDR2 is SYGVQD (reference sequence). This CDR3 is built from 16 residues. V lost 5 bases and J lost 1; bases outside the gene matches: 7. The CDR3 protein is CASSPLGRGSYNEQFF. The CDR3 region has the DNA TGCGCCAGCAGTCCCCTCGGGAGGGGATCCTACAATGAGCAGTTCTTC.

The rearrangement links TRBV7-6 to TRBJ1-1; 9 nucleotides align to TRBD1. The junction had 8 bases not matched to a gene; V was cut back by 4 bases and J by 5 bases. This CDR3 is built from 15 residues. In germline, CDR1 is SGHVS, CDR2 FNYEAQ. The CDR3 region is CASSSTGGAGTEAFF. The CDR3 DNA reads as TGTGCCAGCAGCTCTACAGGGGGCGCAGGAACTGAAGCTTTCTTT.

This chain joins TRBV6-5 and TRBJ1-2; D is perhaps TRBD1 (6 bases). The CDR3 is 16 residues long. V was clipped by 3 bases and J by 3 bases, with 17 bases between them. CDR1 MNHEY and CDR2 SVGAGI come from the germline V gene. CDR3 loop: CASSYSAGAWDYGYTF. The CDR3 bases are TGTGCCAGCAGTTATAGTGCGGGGGCTTGGGACTATGGCTACACCTTC.

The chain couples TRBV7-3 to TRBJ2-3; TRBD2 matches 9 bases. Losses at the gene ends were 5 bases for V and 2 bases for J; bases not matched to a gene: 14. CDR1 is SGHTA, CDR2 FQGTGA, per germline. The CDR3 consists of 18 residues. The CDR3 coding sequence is TGTGCCAGCAGCATCCTCGATCCGACTAGCGGATACACAGATACGCAGTATTTT. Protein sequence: CASSILDPTSGYTDTQYF.

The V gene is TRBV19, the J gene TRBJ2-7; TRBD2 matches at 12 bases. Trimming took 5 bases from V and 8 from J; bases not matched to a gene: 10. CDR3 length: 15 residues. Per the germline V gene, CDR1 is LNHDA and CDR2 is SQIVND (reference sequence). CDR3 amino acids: CASSGRLAGESKQYF. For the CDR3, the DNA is TGTGCCAGTAGTGGACGACTAGCGGGAGAATCAAAGCAGTACTTC.

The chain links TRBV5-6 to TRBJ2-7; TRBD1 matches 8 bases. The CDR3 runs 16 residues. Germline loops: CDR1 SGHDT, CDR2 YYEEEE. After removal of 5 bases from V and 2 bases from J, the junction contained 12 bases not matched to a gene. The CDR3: CASSMPGGPNAYEQYF. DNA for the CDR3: TGTGCCAGCAGTATGCCAGGGGGCCCTAACGCCTACGAGCAGTACTTC.

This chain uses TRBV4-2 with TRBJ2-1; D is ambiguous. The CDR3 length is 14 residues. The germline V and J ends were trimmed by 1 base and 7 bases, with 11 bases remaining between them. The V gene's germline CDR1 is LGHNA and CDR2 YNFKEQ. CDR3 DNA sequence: TGTGCCAGCAGCCAAGTGGTCACTCCTAATGAGCAGTTCTTC. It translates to CASSQVVTPNEQFF.

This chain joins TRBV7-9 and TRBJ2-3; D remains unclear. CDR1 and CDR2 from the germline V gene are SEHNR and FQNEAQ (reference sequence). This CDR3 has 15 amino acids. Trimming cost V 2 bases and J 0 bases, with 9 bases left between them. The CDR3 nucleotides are TGTGCCAGCAGCTTACGAACACCTAGCACAGATACGCAGTATTTT. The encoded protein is CASSLRTPSTDTQYF.

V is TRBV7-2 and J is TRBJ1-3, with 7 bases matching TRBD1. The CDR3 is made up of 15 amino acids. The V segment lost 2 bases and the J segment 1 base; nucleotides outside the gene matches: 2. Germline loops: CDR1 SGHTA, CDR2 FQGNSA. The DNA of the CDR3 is TGTGCCAGCAGCTTAAACAGGGGTTCTGGAAACACCATATATTTT. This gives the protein CASSLNRGSGNTIYF.

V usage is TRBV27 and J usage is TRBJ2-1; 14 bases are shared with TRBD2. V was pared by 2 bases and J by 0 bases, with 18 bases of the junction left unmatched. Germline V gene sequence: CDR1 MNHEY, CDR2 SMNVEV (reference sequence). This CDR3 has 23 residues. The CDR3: CASSLSQIAYGTSGGSSYNEQFF. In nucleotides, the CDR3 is TGTGCCAGCAGTTTAAGCCAGATTGCCTACGGGACTAGCGGGGGAAGCTCCTACAATGAGCAGTTCTTC.

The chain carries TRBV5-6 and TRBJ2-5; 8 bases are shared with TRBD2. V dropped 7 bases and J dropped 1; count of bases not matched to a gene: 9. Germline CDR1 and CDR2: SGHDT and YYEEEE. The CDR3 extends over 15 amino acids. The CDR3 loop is CASGLAGGLQETQYF. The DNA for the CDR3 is TGTGCCAGCGGACTAGCTGGGGGCCTCCAAGAGACCCAGTACTTC.